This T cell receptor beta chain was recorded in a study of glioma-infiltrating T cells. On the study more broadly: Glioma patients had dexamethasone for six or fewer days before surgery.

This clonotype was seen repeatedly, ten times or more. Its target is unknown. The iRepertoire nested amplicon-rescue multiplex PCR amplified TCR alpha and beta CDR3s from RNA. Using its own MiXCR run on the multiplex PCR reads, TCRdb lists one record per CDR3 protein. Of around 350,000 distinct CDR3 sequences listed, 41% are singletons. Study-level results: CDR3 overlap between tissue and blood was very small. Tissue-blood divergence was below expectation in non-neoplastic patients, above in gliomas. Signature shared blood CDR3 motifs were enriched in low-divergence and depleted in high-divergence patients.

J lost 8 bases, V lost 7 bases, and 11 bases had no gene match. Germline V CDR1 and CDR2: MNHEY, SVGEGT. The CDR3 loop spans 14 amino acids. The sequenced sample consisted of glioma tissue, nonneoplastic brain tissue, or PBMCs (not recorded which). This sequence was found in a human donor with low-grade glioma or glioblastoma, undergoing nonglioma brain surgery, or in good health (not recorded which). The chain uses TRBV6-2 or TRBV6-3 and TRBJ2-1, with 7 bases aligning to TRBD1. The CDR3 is CASNSDVGGHEQFF. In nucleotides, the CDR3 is TGTGCCAGCAACTCAGATGTAGGGGGCCATGAGCAGTTCTTC.